This T cell receptor (beta chain) was captured in a study of blood T cell repertoires in COVID-19. Study-level information: The origin of the acute and convalescent COVID-19 samples was the United States, Italy and Spain. In each case, the material was cDNA or gDNA derived from T cells, B-cell-depleted T cells, or PBMCs.

In the authors' methods: Researchers report that nucleated cell counts were estimated from reference gene primer amplification. TCRdb keeps only in-frame clones here, not all; method: immunoSEQ multiplex PCR. That table is the source of V, J and clone size, and D and trimming were worked out from the DNA. Among about 200,000 clones listed, 88% were seen once. V gave up 2 bases and J gave up 4 bases, with 12 bases separating them. CDR1 ENHRY and CDR2 SYGVKD come from the germline V gene. The CDR3 spans 15 residues. The sequenced sample consisted of peripheral blood. This chain links TRBV10-3 with TRBJ1-3; TRBD1 might be the D (5 bases). The TCR originated in a human donor in a cohort sampled during active COVID-19. The CDR3 protein is CAISEEGAEGNTIYF. In nucleotides, the CDR3 is TGTGCCATCAGTGAGGAAGGGGCAGAGGGAAACACCATATATTTT.